Following are 13 T cell receptor beta chains from one sample sequenced in a study of blood T cell repertoires in COVID-19. Here immunoSEQ multiplex PCR was the method, and the copy in TCRdb shows in-frame clones only, minus some. Counted here are under 250,000 clones, roughly 80% occurring once; the ten biggest clones make up approximately 4.4%. The sequenced sample was peripheral blood. The receptors were sampled from a man aged 45-60 years with active or convalescent COVID-19.

The rearrangement joins TRBV12-3 or TRBV12-4 to TRBJ2-1, with D tentatively TRBD2 (6 bases). The germline V and J ends were trimmed by 5 bases and 9 bases, with 11 bases remaining between them. This CDR3 contains 12 residues. The CDR3 protein is CASSGDLSEQFF. CDR3 DNA: TGTGCCAGCAGTGGGGACTTAAGTGAGCAGTTCTTC.

This sequence joins TRBV6-5 and TRBJ1-3; 10 bases fit TRBD1. This CDR3 contains 14 residues. The junction had 1 base not matched to a gene; V was cut back by 5 bases and J by 3 bases. Germline V gene sequence: CDR1 MNHEY, CDR2 SVGAGI. CDR3 DNA: TGTGCCAGCAGTCGGACAGGGGGTGGAAACACCATATATTTT. Amino acid sequence: CASSRTGGGNTIYF.

V gene TRBV19 combines with J gene TRBJ1-6, with 11 bases matching TRBD1. V shed 6 bases and J 1 base; nucleotides not matched to a gene: 5. The CDR3 is made up of 17 amino acids. Germline values: CDR1 LNHDA, CDR2 SQIVND (reference sequence). CDR3 in amino acids: CASSHGQGASYNSPLHF. CDR3 bases: TGTGCCAGTAGCCACGGACAGGGGGCATCCTATAATTCACCCCTCCACTTT.

The chain employs TRBV19 and TRBJ1-1; no firm D call. This CDR3 comprises 12 residues. Germline V CDR1 and CDR2: LNHDA, SQIVND (reference sequence). Trimming pared 6 bases from V and 1 base from J, leaving 6 bases between. CDR3 sequence (DNA): TGTGCCAGTAGCCCAGGGAACACTGAAGCTTTCTTT. This encodes CASSPGNTEAFF. Full variable domain (missing parts from reference TRBV19 and TRBJ1-1): DGGITQSPKYLFRKEGQNVTLSCEQNLNHDAMYWYRQDPGQGLRLIYYSQIVNDFQKGDIAEGYSVSREKKESFPLTVTSAQKNPTAFYLCASSPGNTEAFFGQGTRLTVV.

This clone was detected only a few times. The chain combines TRBV24-1 with TRBJ2-1; D is possibly TRBD1 (5 bases). Trimming left V 2 bases short and J 0 bases short, with 10 bases between. The CDR3 covers 16 residues. Germline CDR1 is KGHDR and CDR2 is SFDVKD. The CDR3 nucleotides read TGTGCCACCAGTGATTCCAGGGCGAGCTCCTACAATGAGCAGTTCTTC. It codes for CATSDSRASSYNEQFF.

The chain links TRBV15 to TRBJ1-4; D is unresolved. The V end was cut by 6 bases, the J end by 0 bases, with 8 bases between. The CDR3 consists of 14 residues. CDR1 is LNHNV and CDR2 is YYDKDF in the germline V gene (reference sequence). Here the CDR3 reads CATSPRATNEKLFF. The CDR3 DNA is TGTGCCACCAGTCCTCGTGCAACTAATGAAAAACTGTTTTTT.

The chain recombines TRBV30 with TRBJ1-5; tentatively, D is TRBD1 (6 bases). This CDR3 spans 16 amino acids. The V and J ends lost 2 bases and 6 bases respectively, with 20 bases between them. Germline-derived CDR1 and CDR2 are GTSNPN and SVGIG (reference sequence). The CDR3 coding sequence is TGTGCCTGGAGTCCACAGGGAACAGGGCAGGGTCAGCCCCAGCATTTT. Protein sequence: CAWSPQGTGQGQPQHF.

The J gene is TRBJ2-5, the V gene TRBV7-2; 9 nucleotides align to TRBD2. There are 15 residues in the CDR3. Unmatched junction bases numbered 4, after V lost 3 bases and J lost 2 bases. Germline V gene sequence: CDR1 SGHTA, CDR2 FQGNSA. The CDR3 sequence is CASSFTAGGQETQYF. The DNA for the CDR3 is TGTGCCAGCAGCTTCACCGCGGGGGGGCAAGAGACCCAGTACTTC. Using reference TRBV7-2 and TRBJ2-5 for the parts outside the CDR3, the full variable domain is GAGVSQSPSNKVTEKGKDVELRCDPISGHTALYWYRQSLGQGLEFLIYFQGNSAPDKSGLPSDRFSAERTGGSVSTLTIQRTQQEDSAVYLCASSFTAGGQETQYFGPGTRLLVL.

The chain combines TRBV2 with TRBJ2-1; TRBD1 matches at 7 bases. The germline V gene has CDR1 SNHLY and CDR2 FYNNEI. Unmatched junction bases numbered 7, after V lost 5 bases and J lost 3 bases. The CDR3 is made up of 15 amino acids. CDR3 DNA sequence: TGTGCCAGCAGTAATCTACAGGGGTTCTACAATGAGCAGTTCTTC. Protein product: CASSNLQGFYNEQFF.

The V call is TRBV5-5, the J call TRBJ1-1; D is undetermined. The CDR3 spans 14 residues. Germline CDR1 and CDR2: SGHKS and YYEKEE (reference sequence). V was trimmed by 3 bases and J by 3 bases, leaving 12 bases between them. The CDR3 spells CASSSPGEYTEAFF. CDR3 in DNA: TGTGCCAGCAGCTCCCCCGGGGAGTACACTGAAGCTTTCTTT.

The rearrangement links TRBV19 to TRBJ1-2; 7 positions match TRBD1. The CDR3 length is 13 residues. The ends lost 5 bases at V and 2 bases at J; junction bases unmatched: 2. CDR1 and CDR2 (germline): LNHDA, SQIVND (reference sequence). As DNA, the CDR3 is TGTGCCAGTAGTGAGACAGGGAACTATGGCTACACCTTC. This gives the protein CASSETGNYGYTF.

This rearrangement joins TRBV19 to TRBJ1-1, with 7 bases lining up with TRBD1. The germline CDR1 and CDR2 sequences are LNHDA and SQIVND (reference sequence). CDR3 length: 15 amino acids. The V gene end was trimmed by 6 bases and the J gene end by 1 base; junction bases not matched to a gene: 8. CDR3 loop: CASRAQGEPNTEAFF. The CDR3 DNA sequence: TGTGCCAGTAGGGCGCAGGGGGAGCCGAACACTGAAGCTTTCTTT. Combining the CDR3 with reference TRBV19 and TRBJ1-1 gives the whole variable domain DGGITQSPKYLFRKEGQNVTLSCEQNLNHDAMYWYRQDPGQGLRLIYYSQIVNDFQKGDIAEGYSVSREKKESFPLTVTSAQKNPTAFYLCASRAQGEPNTEAFFGQGTRLTVV.

Only a few counts were recorded for this clone. The rearrangement links TRBV3-1 (or the pseudogene TRBV3-2) to TRBJ2-2; 7 bases are shared with TRBD1. CDR1 LGHDT and CDR2 YNNKEL come from the germline V gene (reference sequence). This CDR3 spans 14 amino acids. V lost 3 bases, J lost 6 bases, and 4 bases stayed unmatched. CDR3 sequence (DNA): TGTGCCAGCAGCCACCGTAGGGGGCCCGGGGAGCTGTTTTTT. Translated: CASSHRRGPGELFF.